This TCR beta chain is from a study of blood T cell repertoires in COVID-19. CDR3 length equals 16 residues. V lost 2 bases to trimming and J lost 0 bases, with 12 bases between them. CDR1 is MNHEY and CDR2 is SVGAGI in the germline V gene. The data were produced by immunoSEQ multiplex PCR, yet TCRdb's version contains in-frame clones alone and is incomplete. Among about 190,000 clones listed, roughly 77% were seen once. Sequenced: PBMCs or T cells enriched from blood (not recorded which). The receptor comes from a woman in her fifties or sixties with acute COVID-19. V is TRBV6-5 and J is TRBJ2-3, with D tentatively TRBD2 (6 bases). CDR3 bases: TGTGCCAGCAGTTACCTCCGCAGCGGGAGCACAGATACGCAGTATTTT. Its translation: CASSYLRSGSTDTQYF.